This TCR beta chain was identified during a study of blood T cells in healthy people across ages. Study results and limitations: Age brought a roughly linear fall in TCR beta diversity measured per million T cells.

Then a second PCR, running about 6 to 11 cycles, was carried out with a sample-barcoded 5' primer and a J-beta primer mix. The template-switch adaptor was a 5' adaptor with 12 random nucleotides. It tagged each cDNA molecule. TCRdb re-called the 5' RACE reads through MiXCR, storing one row per CDR3 protein. This sample has over 1,500,000 distinct CDR3 sequences, with 49% found just once. Concerning this clonotype itself: What it recognizes is unknown.

Sequencing was performed on blood. The clonotype was recovered from a woman in her thirties or forties in good health.

CDR3 sequence: CASTPFGATDEQYF. CDR3 coding DNA: TGTGCCAGCACTCCCTTCGGGGCGACGGACGAGCAGTACTTC. The chain is built from TRBV12-3 or TRBV12-4 and TRBJ2-5; D assignment may be TRBD1 or TRBD2 (5 bases each). The J call may be faulty, since TRBJ2-7 better matches the DNA end. The CDR3 runs to 14 residues.